This TCR beta chain was sequenced for a study of T cells in Graves' hyperthyroidism and ophthalmopathy (dated by TCRdb to between 2019 and 2020). About the full investigation: Peripheral blood samples were taken at initial diagnosis, before any treatment was given. A discovery cohort of around 100 patients, about 44 with Graves' ophthalmopathy and approximately 57 with stable Graves' hyperthyroidism, was used to find distinguishing TCR V-J signatures. Prospective prediction of ophthalmopathy was tested in an independent validation cohort consisting of roughly 20 hyperthyroidism patients and 15 or so patients who later progressed to ophthalmopathy. The 100 or so discovery patients were divided at random into training and test sets in a 7:3 ratio. Thyroid tissue and blood T-cell repertoires from six Graves' hyperthyroidism patients were also compared in the study. After sampling, hyperthyroidism patients received methimazole starting at 30 mg daily, and ophthalmopathy patients received high-dose intravenous methylprednisolone. TCR Vbeta CDR3 sequencing of 120 to 150 peripheral blood samples (under 45 ophthalmopathy, approximately 80 hyperthyroidism and around 17 progressor patients) is reported in the paper. The investigation overall reported the following: Sample size was not statistically predetermined, and investigators were not blinded to group allocation. Ophthalmopathy was separated from stable hyperthyroidism by a 13 V-J signature model, with around 88% sensitivity and about 81% specificity obtained in cross-validation and 80%/75% obtained in testing. Blood samples also contained most of the expanded thyroid clonotypes (frequency above 0.001), which suggests that blood repertoires may reflect thyroid immune responses. In validation, progression to ophthalmopathy was predicted by the model with 65% to 71% sensitivity and 72% to 85% specificity, a median of about 6.8 months before onset.

This clonotype showed up many times. Its antigen is not yet known. No much larger clone is present one base from it, and per-base qualities are unavailable. The TCR beta CDR3 regions were amplified from the RNA transcripts. The TCR CDR3 was subjected to a first round of RT-PCR using the HTBI primer set and the Qiagen OneStep RT-PCR kit. Libraries were constructed in a second round of multiplex PCR, after which size selection and purification were performed. Sequencing of the libraries was done on an Illumina HiSeq2000 using paired-end 100 bp reads. Concerning the study's data processing: SOAPnuke was used to process the raw data, throwing out any read that contained adapters or uncalled bases, had a mean Phred below 15, or lacked an exact constant-primer or identifier match. High-quality paired reads were merged with COPE v1.2.5, and unique nucleotide sequences were defined as clonotypes. MiTCR v1.1 was used to align clonotypes to the IMGT TRBV, TRBD and TRBJ reference segments. Analysis was restricted to V-J combinations with a frequency above 0.0001, which covered 98% to 99.2% of repertoires. A TCS score was defined as the ratio between F50 (clonal expansion) and ExV (chaos), using BLOSUM62-based TCRdist between CDR3 peptides within each V-J. Welch's t-statistics and random forest reduced around 510 V-J features to roughly 13, which were used in a naive Bayes classifier (R e1071). TCRdb applied fastp at Q25 and MiXCR to the public reads, then kept only in-frame beta chains. Every CDR3 protein is listed once, alongside the most common genes and DNA of its rows. These V and J calls are TCRdb output, not the study's own analysis. The sample table records 550,000 to 850,000 distinct CDR3 sequences; about 17% of these occur just once. In total, the top ten clones hold over 15% of the sample.

Hyperthyroidism patients were aged 18 to 65 years and newly diagnosed, with disease duration of less than 2 months. The study excluded patients with uncontrolled infections, other autoimmune diseases, pregnancy or lactation. Diagnoses relied on clinical symptoms, serum thyroxine and TRAb, thyroid ultrasound and orbital computed tomography. Blood from progressor patients was collected at the time of first diagnosis with hyperthyroidism, before any ophthalmopathy symptoms had appeared. PBMCs were isolated from about 10 ml of fresh peripheral blood by Ficoll-Paque density gradient centrifugation. Patients classed as progressors first received a Graves' hyperthyroidism diagnosis and then went on to develop ophthalmopathy during follow-up. Trizol reagent was used to extract total RNA, and RNA quality was then checked on an Agilent 2100 Bioanalyzer. This receptor was taken from a woman aged 45-65 years with Graves' hyperthyroidism that later progressed to Graves' ophthalmopathy. Source material: blood.

The CDR3 reads as follows: CASSTSGGAGGSAQYF. The nucleotide sequence is TGTGCCAGCAGCACGAGCGGGGGCGCCGGGGGAAGTGCGCAGTATTTT. Here the chain combines TRBV7-2 and TRBJ2-3; TRBD2 aligns with 8 central bases. Spanning cysteine to phenylalanine, the CDR3 consists of 16 amino acids. This entry keeps only the CDR3 DNA: 48 bases, framed from base 1. V is trimmed back by 5 bases and J by 10 bases, and the junction contains 17 bases that no gene match accounts for. The germline V gene provides CDR1 SGHTA and CDR2 FQGNSA.